The clone carrying this T cell receptor (beta chain) was counted a few times. Trimming took 5 bases from V and 2 from J; bases not matched to a gene: 3. The CDR3 runs to 15 residues. The germline gives CDR1 SGHAT, CDR2 FQNNGV. The table came from immunoSEQ multiplex PCR; TCRdb's copy has only in-frame clones and leaves some out. The data show about 87,000 clones, 75% to 90% seen once. This entry belongs to a study of OX40 agonist ivuxolimab in advanced cancers. The genes are TRBV11-2 and TRBJ2-3, with 11 bases lining up with TRBD2. The specimen comprised CD4+ or CD8+ T cells sorted from blood, sampled in a trial of the OX40 agonist ivuxolimab. This sequence originates from an adult with an advanced solid tumor such as melanoma, head and neck, liver or kidney cancer. CDR3 residues: CASSASGGPTDTQYF. CDR3 bases: TGTGCCAGCAGCGCTAGCGGGGGGCCCACAGATACGCAGTATTTT.